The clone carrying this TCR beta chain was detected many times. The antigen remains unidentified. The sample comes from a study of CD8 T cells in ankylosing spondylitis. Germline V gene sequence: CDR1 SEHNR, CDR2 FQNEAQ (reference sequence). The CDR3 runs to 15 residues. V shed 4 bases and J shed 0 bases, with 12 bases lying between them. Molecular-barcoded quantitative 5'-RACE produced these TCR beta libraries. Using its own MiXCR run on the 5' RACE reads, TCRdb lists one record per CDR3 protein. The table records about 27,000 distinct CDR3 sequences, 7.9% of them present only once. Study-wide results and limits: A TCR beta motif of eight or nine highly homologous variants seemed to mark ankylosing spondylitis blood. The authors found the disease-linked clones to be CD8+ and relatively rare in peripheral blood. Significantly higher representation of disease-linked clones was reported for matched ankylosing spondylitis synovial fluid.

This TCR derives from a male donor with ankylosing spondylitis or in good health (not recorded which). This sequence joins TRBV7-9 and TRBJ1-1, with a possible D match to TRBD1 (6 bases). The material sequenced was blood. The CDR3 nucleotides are TGTGCCAGCAGCTCGACAGGCGATCTGAACACTGAAGCTTTCTTT. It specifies CASSSTGDLNTEAFF.